This T cell receptor beta chain was sequenced for a study of CD8 T cells in ankylosing spondylitis. Study-wide results and caveats: Disease-linked clones were reportedly significantly enriched in matched ankylosing spondylitis synovial fluid. Ankylosing spondylitis blood appeared to carry a characteristic TCR beta motif of roughly eight highly homologous variants. Certain motif variants had earlier appeared in reactive arthritis synovial fluid and blood.

This clonotype showed up many times. Its antigen remains unidentified. TCRdb re-called the 5' RACE reads with MiXCR, one entry per CDR3 protein. The sample records some 40,000 distinct CDR3 sequences, 2.5% to 3.5% being singletons. The germline V gene encodes CDR1 SGDLS and CDR2 YYNGEE. The length of the CDR3 is 12 residues. V was clipped by 0 bases and J by 7 bases, with 7 bases between them. The sequence came from a male donor with ankylosing spondylitis or in good health (not recorded which). Sequenced material: blood, either unsorted or a sorted T cell fraction (not recorded which). The chain links TRBV9 to TRBJ1-2; the D is unclear. The DNA of the CDR3 is TGTGCCAGCAGCGTAGTGAAGGGTGGCTACACCTTC. Translated, it gives CASSVVKGGYTF.